This T cell receptor (beta chain) stems from a study of blood T cells in healthy people across ages. Overall study findings and caveats: CMV status of donors was unknown, possibly confounding expanded clonotype changes. The study found more naive CD4+ cells and higher diversity in long-lived than aged donors.

CDR1 and CDR2 from the germline V gene are SGHKS and YYEKEE (reference sequence). The CDR3 consists of 15 residues. J gave up 1 base and V 1 base, and 4 bases lay outside the gene matches. The second PCR ran roughly 6 to 12 cycles with a sample-barcoded 5' primer and J-beta primers. Via MiXCR, TCRdb re-called the 5' RACE reads, giving one row per CDR3 protein. The table records over 600,000 distinct CDR3 sequences, 20% to 25% of them present only once. This clonotype was picked up a small number of times. Antigen: not known. The sequence was obtained from a man aged 65-85 years in good health. The chain recombines TRBV5-5 with TRBJ2-5, with 7 positions matching TRBD2. Sequencing used blood. The CDR3, as DNA: TGTGCCAGCAGCTTGACGGGAGGTAGCCAAGAGACCCAGTACTTC. Protein: CASSLTGGSQETQYF.